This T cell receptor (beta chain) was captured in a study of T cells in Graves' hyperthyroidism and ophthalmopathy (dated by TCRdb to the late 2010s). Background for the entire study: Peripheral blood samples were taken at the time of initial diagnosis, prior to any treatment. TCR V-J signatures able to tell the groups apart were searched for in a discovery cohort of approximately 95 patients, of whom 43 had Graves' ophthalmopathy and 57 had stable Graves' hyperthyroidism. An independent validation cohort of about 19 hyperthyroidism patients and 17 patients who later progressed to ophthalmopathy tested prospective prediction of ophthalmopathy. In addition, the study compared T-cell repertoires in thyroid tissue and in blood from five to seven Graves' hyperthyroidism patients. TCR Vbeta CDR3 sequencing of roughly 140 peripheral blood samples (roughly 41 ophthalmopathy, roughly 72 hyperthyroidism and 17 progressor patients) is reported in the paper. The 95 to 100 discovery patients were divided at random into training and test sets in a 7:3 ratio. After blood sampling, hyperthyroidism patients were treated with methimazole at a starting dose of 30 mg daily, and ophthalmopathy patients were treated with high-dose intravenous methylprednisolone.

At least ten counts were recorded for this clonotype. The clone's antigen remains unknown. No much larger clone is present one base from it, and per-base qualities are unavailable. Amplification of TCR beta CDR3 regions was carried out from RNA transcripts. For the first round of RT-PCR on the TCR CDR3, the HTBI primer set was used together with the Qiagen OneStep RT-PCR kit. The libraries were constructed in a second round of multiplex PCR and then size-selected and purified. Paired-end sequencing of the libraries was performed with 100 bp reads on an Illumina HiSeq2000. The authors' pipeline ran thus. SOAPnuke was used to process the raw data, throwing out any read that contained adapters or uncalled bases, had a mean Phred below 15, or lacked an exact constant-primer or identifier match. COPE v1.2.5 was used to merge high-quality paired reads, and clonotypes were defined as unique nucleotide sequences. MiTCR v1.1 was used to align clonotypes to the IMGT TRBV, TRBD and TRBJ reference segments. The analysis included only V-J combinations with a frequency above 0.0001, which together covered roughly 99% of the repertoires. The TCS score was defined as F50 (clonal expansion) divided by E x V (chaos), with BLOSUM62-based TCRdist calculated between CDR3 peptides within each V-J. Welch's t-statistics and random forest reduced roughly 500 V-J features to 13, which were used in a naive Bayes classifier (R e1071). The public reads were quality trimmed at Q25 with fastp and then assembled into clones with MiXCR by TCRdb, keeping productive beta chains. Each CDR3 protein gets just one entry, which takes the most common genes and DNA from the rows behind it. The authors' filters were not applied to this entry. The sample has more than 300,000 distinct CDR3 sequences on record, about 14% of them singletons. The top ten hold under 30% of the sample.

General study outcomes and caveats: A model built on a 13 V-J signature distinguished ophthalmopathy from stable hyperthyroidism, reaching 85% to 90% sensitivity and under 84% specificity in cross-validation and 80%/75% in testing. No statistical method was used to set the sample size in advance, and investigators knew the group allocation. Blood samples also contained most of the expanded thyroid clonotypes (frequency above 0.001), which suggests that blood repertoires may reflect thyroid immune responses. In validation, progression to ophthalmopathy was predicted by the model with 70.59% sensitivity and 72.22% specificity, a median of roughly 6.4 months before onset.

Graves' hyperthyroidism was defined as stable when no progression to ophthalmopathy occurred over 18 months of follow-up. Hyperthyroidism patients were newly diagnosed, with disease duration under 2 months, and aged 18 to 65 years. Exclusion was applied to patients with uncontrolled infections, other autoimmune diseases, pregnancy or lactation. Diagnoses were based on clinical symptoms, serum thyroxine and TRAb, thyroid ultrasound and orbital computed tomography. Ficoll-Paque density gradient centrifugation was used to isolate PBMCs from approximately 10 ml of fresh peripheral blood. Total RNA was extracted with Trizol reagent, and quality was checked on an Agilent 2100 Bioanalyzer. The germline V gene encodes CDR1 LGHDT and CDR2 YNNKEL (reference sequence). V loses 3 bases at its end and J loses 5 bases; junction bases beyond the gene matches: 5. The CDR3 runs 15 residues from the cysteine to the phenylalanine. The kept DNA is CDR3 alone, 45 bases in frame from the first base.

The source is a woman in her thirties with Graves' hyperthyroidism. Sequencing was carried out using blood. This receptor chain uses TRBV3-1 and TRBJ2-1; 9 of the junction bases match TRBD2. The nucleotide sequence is TGTGCCAGCAGCCAGGGGACTAGCTTCCACAATGAGCAGTTCTTC. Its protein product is CASSQGTSFHNEQFF.